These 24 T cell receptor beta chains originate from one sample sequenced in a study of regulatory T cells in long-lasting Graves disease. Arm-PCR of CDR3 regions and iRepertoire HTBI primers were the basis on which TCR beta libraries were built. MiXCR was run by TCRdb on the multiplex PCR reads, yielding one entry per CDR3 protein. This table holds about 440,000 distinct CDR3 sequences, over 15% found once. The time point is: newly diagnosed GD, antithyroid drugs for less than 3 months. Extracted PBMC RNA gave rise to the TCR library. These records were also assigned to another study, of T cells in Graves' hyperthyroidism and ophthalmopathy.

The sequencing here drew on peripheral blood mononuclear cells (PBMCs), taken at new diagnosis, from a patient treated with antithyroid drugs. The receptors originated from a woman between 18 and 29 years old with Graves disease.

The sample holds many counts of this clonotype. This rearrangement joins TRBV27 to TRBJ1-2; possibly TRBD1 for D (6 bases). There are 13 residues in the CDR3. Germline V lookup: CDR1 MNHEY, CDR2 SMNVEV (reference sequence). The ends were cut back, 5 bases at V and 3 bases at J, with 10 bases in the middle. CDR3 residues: CASSNPGDYGYTF. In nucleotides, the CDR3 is TGTGCCAGCAGTAATCCAGGGGACTATGGCTACACCTTC.

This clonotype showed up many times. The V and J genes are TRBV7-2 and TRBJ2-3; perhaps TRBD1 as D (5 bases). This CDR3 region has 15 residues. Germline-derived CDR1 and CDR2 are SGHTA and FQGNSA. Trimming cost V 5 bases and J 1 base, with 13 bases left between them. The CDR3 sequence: CASSSDRSGTDTQYF. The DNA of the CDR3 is TGTGCCAGCAGCAGCGACAGATCCGGCACAGATACGCAGTATTTT. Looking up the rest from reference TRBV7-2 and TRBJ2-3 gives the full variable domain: GAGVSQSPSNKVTEKGKDVELRCDPISGHTALYWYRQSLGQGLEFLIYFQGNSAPDKSGLPSDRFSAERTGGSVSTLTIQRTQQEDSAVYLCASSSDRSGTDTQYFGPGTRLTVL.

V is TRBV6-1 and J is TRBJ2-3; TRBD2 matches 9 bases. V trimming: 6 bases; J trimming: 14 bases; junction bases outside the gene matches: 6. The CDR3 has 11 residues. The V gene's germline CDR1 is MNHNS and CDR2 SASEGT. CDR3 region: CASSKSGRMYF. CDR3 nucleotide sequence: TGTGCCAGCAGCAAAAGCGGGAGGATGTATTTT.

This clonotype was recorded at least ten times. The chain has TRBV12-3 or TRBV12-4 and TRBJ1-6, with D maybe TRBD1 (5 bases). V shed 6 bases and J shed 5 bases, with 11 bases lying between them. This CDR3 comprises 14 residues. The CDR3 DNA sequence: TGTGCCAGCAGCTTGGGGGGAAATAATTCACCCCTCCACTTT. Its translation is CASSLGGNNSPLHF.

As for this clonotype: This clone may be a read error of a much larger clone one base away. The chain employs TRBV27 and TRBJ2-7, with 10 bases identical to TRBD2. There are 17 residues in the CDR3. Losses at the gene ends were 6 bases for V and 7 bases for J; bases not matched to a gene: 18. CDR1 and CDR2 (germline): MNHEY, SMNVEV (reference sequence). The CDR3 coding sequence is TGTGCCAGCAGAGTAGGTCTAGCGGGAGTAGGAGGCAATGAGCAGTACTTC. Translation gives CASRVGLAGVGGNEQYF.

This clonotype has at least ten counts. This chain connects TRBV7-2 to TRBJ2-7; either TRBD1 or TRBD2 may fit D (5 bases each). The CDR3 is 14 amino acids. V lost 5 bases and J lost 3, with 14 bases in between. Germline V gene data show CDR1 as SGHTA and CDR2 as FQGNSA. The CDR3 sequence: CASSPRDQIYEQYF. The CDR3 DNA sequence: TGTGCCAGCAGCCCCCGGGACCAGATCTACGAGCAGTACTTC.

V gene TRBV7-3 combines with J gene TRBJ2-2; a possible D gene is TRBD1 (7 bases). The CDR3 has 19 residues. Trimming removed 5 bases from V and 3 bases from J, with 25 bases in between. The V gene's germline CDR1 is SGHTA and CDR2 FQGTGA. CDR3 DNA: TGTGCCAGCAGCCTTCTGTTTTCGGCAGGGGGGCTCTACACCGGGGAGCTGTTTTTT. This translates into CASSLLFSAGGLYTGELFF. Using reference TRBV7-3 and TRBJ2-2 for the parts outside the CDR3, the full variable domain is GAGVSQTPSNKVTEKGKYVELRCDPISGHTALYWYRQSLGQGPEFLIYFQGTGAADDSGLPNDRFFAVRPEGSVSTLKIQRTERGDSAVYLCASSLLFSAGGLYTGELFFGEGSRLTVL.

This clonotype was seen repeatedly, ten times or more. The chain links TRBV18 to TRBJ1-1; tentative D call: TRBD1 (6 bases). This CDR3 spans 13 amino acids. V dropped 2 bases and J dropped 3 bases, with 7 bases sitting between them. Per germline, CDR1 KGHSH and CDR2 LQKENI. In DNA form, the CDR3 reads TGTGCCAGCTCACCAAGGGGGTACACTGAAGCTTTCTTT. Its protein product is CASSPRGYTEAFF.

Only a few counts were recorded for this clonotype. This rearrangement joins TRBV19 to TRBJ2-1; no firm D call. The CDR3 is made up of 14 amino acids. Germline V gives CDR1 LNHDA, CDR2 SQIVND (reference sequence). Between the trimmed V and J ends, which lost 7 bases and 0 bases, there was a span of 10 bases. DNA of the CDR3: TGTGCCAGTAAAAGTGATGTCTCCTACAATGAGCAGTTCTTC. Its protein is CASKSDVSYNEQFF.

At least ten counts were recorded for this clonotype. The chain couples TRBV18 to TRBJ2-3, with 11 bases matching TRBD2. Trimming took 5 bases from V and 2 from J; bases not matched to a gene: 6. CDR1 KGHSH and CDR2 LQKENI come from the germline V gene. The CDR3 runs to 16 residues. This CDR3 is CASSSRLAGLTDTQYF. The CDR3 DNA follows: TGTGCCAGCTCATCCCGACTAGCGGGGCTCACAGATACGCAGTATTTT.

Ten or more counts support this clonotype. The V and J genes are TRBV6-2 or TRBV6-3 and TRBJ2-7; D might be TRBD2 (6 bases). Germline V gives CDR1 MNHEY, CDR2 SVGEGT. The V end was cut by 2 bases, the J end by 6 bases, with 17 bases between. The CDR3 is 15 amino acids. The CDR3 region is CASSYGRELVVEQYF. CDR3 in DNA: TGTGCCAGCAGTTACGGACGGGAGTTAGTTGTCGAGCAGTACTTC.

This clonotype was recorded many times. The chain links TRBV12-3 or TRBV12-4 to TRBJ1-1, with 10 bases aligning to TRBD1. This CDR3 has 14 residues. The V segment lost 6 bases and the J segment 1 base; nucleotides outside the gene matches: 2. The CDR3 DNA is TGTGCCAGCAGCCGGACAGGGGGGAACACTGAAGCTTTCTTT. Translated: CASSRTGGNTEAFF.

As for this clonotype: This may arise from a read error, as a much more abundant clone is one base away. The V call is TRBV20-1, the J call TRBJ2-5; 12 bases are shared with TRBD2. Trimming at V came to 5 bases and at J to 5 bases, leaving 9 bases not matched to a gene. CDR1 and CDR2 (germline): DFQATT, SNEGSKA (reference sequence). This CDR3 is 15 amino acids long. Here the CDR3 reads CSAGSTSGSGETQYF. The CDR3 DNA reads TGCAGTGCTGGCTCGACTAGCGGGAGCGGGGAGACCCAGTACTTC.

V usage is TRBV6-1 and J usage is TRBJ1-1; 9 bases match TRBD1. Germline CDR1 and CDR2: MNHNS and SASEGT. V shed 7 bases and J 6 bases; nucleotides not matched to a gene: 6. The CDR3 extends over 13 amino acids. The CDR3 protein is CASKGQGNAEAFF. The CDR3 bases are TGTGCCAGCAAGGGACAGGGCAACGCTGAAGCTTTCTTT.

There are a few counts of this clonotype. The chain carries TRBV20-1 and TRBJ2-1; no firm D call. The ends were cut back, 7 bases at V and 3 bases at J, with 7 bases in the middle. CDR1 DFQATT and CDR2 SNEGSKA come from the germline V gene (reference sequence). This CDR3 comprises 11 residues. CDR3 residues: CSVEFYNEQFF. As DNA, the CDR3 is TGCAGTGTTGAATTCTACAATGAGCAGTTCTTC.

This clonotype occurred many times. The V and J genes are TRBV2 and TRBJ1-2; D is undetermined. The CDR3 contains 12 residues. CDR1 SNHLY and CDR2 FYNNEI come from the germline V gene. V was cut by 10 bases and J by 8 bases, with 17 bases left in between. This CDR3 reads CATPSEREGYTF. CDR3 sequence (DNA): TGTGCCACTCCCTCCGAAAGGGAGGGCTACACCTTC.

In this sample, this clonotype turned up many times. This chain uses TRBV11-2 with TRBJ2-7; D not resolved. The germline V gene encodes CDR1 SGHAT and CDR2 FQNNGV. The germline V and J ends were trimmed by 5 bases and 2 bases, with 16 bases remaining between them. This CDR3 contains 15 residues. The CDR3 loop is CASSRRVVPAYEQYF. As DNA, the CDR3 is TGTGCCAGCAGCCGTCGTGTGGTCCCTGCCTACGAGCAGTACTTC.

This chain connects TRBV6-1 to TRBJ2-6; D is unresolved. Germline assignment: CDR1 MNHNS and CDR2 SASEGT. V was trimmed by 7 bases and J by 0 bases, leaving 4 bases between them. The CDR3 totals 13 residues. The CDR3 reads CASKSSGANVLTF. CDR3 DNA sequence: TGTGCCAGCAAAAGCTCTGGGGCCAACGTCCTGACTTTC.

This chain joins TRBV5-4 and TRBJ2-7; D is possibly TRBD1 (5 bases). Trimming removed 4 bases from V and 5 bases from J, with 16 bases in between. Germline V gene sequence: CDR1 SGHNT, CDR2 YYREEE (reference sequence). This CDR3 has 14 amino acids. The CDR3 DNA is TGTGCCAGCAGCACACAGGAATTAAGCCACGAGCAGTACTTC. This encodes CASSTQELSHEQYF.

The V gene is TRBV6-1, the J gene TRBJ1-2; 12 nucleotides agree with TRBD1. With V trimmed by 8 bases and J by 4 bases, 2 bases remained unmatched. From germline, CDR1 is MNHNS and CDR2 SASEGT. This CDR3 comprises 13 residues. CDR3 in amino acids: CASGTGGGYGYTF. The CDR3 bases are TGTGCCAGCGGGACAGGGGGCGGCTATGGCTACACCTTC.

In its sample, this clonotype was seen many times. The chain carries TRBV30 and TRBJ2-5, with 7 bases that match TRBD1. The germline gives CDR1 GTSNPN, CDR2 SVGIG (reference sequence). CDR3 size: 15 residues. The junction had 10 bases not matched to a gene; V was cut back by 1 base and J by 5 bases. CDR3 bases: TGTGCCTGGAGTGCCCTGGACAGGCGGGCGGAGACCCAGTACTTC. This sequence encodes CAWSALDRRAETQYF.

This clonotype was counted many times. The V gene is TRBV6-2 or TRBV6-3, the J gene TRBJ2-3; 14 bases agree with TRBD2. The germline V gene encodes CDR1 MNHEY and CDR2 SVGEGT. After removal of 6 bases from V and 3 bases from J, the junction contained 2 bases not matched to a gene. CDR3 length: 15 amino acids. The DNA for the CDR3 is TGTGCCAGCAGAGGGACTAGCGGGAGAACAGATACGCAGTATTTT. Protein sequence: CASRGTSGRTDTQYF.

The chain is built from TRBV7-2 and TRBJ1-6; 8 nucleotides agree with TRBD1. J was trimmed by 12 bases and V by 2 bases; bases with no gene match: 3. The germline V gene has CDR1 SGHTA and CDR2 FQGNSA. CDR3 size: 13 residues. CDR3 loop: CASSLQGAQPLHF. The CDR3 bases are TGTGCCAGCAGCTTACAGGGGGCTCAACCCCTCCACTTT.

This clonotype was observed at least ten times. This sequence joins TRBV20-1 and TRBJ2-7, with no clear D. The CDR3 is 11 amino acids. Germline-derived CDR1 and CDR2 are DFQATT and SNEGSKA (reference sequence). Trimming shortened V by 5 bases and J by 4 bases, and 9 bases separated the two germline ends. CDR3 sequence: CSAAPEYEQYF. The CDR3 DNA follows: TGCAGTGCTGCTCCTGAGTACGAGCAGTACTTC.